This T cell receptor beta chain is drawn from a study of shared clonotypes between healthy human individuals. Looked up from germline, CDR1 is SGHDN and CDR2 is FVKESK. The V and J ends lost 3 bases and 5 bases respectively, with 11 bases between them. The CDR3 is made up of 14 amino acids. This clone was observed a single time. The antigen is not known. Splitting of CD4+ cells produced CD45RA+ naive and CD45RA-negative memory subsets. It was about 210 ng DNA, 28,000 or so T cell genomes, that sorted-subset replicate PCRs used. Generated by immunoSEQ multiplex PCR, the TCRdb table keeps only in-frame clones and is missing some. The sample has about 1.4 million clones, roughly 95% seen once. Overall study findings and caveats: The study generally estimated greater richness for naive than memory subsets. An effect of sequencing depth on clonotype sharing among donors was expected.

The clonotype was recovered from a man younger than 40 in good health. Sequencing was performed on naive CD4+ T cells sorted from blood. Subset defined: CD45RA+ positively selected. This sequence joins TRBV14 and TRBJ2-1; TRBD1 might be the D (5 bases). CDR3: CASSHRQNDNEQFF. The DNA of the CDR3 is TGTGCCAGCAGCCACCGACAGAATGACAATGAGCAGTTCTTC.